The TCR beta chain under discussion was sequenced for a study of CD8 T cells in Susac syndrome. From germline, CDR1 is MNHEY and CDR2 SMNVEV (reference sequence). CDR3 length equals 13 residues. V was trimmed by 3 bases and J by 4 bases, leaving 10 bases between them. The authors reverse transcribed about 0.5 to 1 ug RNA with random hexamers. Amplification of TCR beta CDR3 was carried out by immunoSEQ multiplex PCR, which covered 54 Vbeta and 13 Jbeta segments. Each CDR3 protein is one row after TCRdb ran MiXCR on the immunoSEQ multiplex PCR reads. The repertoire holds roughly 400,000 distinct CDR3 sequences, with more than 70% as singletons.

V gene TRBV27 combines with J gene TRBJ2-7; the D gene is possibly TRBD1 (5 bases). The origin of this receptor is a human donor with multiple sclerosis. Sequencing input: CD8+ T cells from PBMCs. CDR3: CASSFDTGYEQYF. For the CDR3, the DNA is TGTGCCAGCAGTTTCGACACAGGATACGAGCAGTACTTC.